These 32 T cell receptor beta chains were sequenced from one sample in a study of blood T cell repertoires in COVID-19. Here immunoSEQ multiplex PCR was the method, and the copy in TCRdb shows in-frame clones only, minus some. The sample lists hundreds of thousands of clones, about 85% occurring once. Input material: peripheral blood. The receptor source for this set is a woman under 30 with acute or convalescent COVID-19.

CDR3 nucleotide sequence: TGTGCCAGCAGCGAAACTAGCGGGAGCTACAATGAGCAGTTCTTC. Amino acids: CASSETSGSYNEQFF. The chain uses TRBV9 and TRBJ2-1; 11 bases fit TRBD2. V was clipped by 3 bases and J by 3 bases; unmatched bases: 2. Germline V gene lookup returns CDR1 SGDLS and CDR2 YYNGEE. CDR3 size: 15 residues. Variable domain in full (rest from reference TRBV9 and TRBJ2-1): DSGVTQTPKHLITATGQRVTLRCSPRSGDLSVYWYQQSLDQGLQFLIQYYNGEERAKGNILERFSAQQFPDLHSELNLSSLELGDSALYFCASSETSGSYNEQFFGPGTRLTVL.

V and J are TRBV19 and TRBJ1-1; 7 positions match TRBD1. The CDR3 is 14 amino acids. Germline V gives CDR1 LNHDA, CDR2 SQIVND (reference sequence). The trim removed 7 bases at V and 7 bases at J, leaving 12 bases unmatched. CDR3 bases: TGTGCCAGTACCTACCTCCGGGACAGCCTTGAAGCTTTCTTT. Amino acid sequence: CASTYLRDSLEAFF.

This clone was detected only once. This chain uses TRBV7-3 with TRBJ1-2; D is ambiguous. The CDR3 covers 14 residues. The V end was cut by 5 bases, the J end by 7 bases, with 17 bases between. Germline loops: CDR1 SGHTA, CDR2 FQGTGA. CDR3 sequence: CASSGQVYFGGYTF. The CDR3 bases are TGTGCCAGCAGCGGGCAGGTGTATTTTGGTGGCTACACCTTC.

This chain connects TRBV16 to TRBJ1-2; D call uncertain. CDR1 and CDR2 from the germline V gene are KGHSY and FQNENV. The V end lost 2 bases, the J end lost 4 bases, and 8 bases lay between the germline ends. The CDR3 is 13 amino acids. The CDR3 nucleotides are TGTGCCAGCAGCCAAGGCGGGAGCTATGGCTACACCTTC. It is translated as CASSQGGSYGYTF.

CDR3 in DNA: TGTGCCAGCACTCTAGGGACTAGCGGGAGGAGCACCGGGGAGCTGTTTTTT. Its protein product is CASTLGTSGRSTGELFF. This sequence joins TRBV7-3 and TRBJ2-2; TRBD2 agrees at 15 bases. The CDR3 runs 17 residues. J gave up 4 bases and V 7 bases, and 7 bases lay outside the gene matches. The V gene's germline CDR1 is SGHTA and CDR2 FQGTGA.

V and J are TRBV9 and TRBJ2-5; TRBD1 agrees at 7 bases. The CDR3 spans 13 residues. Germline loops: CDR1 SGDLS, CDR2 YYNGEE. Unmatched junction bases numbered 4, after V lost 3 bases and J lost 5 bases. The CDR3, as DNA: TGTGCCAGCAGCGCCACAGGGGTCGAGACCCAGTACTTC. Translated, it gives CASSATGVETQYF.

The gene calls are TRBV9 and TRBJ2-1, with a possible D match to TRBD2 (5 bases). CDR3 size: 16 residues. V gave up 4 bases and J gave up 5 bases, with 19 bases separating them. Germline V gene data show CDR1 as SGDLS and CDR2 as YYNGEE. The CDR3 sequence: CASSPVGATRNNEQFF. CDR3 in DNA: TGTGCCAGCAGCCCAGTGGGAGCCACCAGGAACAATGAGCAGTTCTTC.

The V gene is TRBV6-4, the J gene TRBJ2-3, with 10 positions matching TRBD2. There are 16 residues in the CDR3. From germline, CDR1 is MRHNA and CDR2 SNTAGT. The V and J ends lost 4 bases and 4 bases, in that order; junction bases with no gene match: 8. CDR3 sequence (DNA): TGTGCCAGCAGTGTTACGAGCGGGAGGGCCGCAGATACGCAGTATTTT. The encoded protein is CASSVTSGRAADTQYF.

The CDR3 loop reads CASSPGTLVNEQFF. The CDR3 DNA reads as TGTGCCAGCAGCCCTGGGACTCTCGTCAATGAGCAGTTCTTC. The J gene is TRBJ2-1, the V gene TRBV7-8; possible D gene TRBD2, 6 bases. Trimming left V 5 bases short and J 6 bases short, with 14 bases between. The CDR3 has 14 amino acids. Germline-derived CDR1 and CDR2 are SGHVS and FQNEAQ.

The CDR3 loop is CATSARADTQYF. Here the CDR3 DNA reads TGTGCCACCAGTGCCCGGGCAGATACGCAGTATTTT. The chain links TRBV24-1 to TRBJ2-3; the D is unclear. This CDR3 has 12 residues. Germline V gene lookup returns CDR1 KGHDR and CDR2 SFDVKD. Between the trimmed V and J ends, which lost 5 bases and 4 bases, there was a span of 6 bases.

The chain has TRBV14 and TRBJ2-2; 7 nucleotides match TRBD2. CDR3 length: 18 amino acids. Germline V CDR1 and CDR2: SGHDN, FVKESK. V lost 5 bases to trimming and J lost 2 bases; unmatched junction nucleotides: 14. CDR3 sequence (DNA): TGTGCCAGCAGCACGCTGTTGGGGCTAGCGGATAACACCGGGGAGCTGTTTTTT. Translation: CASSTLLGLADNTGELFF.

Here the CDR3 reads CASSPLIQGGSYGYTF. The CDR3 nucleotides are TGTGCCAGCAGCCCTCTAATCCAGGGCGGGAGCTATGGCTACACCTTC. The chain employs TRBV7-9 and TRBJ1-2, with D maybe TRBD1 (5 bases). This CDR3 region has 16 residues. CDR1 is SEHNR and CDR2 is FQNEAQ in the germline V gene (reference sequence). Between the trimmed V and J ends, which lost 5 bases and 4 bases, there was a span of 20 bases.

The sample holds one count of this clone. The chain employs TRBV5-1 and TRBJ1-4; 9 nucleotides match TRBD1. This CDR3 is built from 15 residues. Germline trimming cut 2 bases from V and 3 bases from J; bases unmatched to any gene: 2. Per germline, CDR1 SGHRS and CDR2 YFSETQ. CDR3 coding DNA: TGCGCCAGCAGCTTAACAGGGGGCTCTAATGAAAAACTGTTTTTT. Protein product: CASSLTGGSNEKLFF.

The CDR3 DNA sequence: TGTGCCAGCAGTTTTGTCAGCGGAGAGACCCAGTACTTC. This sequence encodes CASSFVSGETQYF. The chain joins TRBV28 to TRBJ2-5, with D possibly being TRBD2 (5 bases). V was clipped by 3 bases and J by 4 bases, with 9 bases between them. The CDR3 length is 13 residues. Per the germline V gene, CDR1 is MDHEN and CDR2 is SYDVKM.

The V gene is TRBV18, the J gene TRBJ2-2, with 7 bases matching TRBD1. This CDR3 comprises 14 residues. Per germline, CDR1 KGHSH and CDR2 LQKENI. V lost 4 bases and J lost 3; bases outside the gene matches: 2. The DNA of the CDR3 is TGTGCCAGCTCACGGACAGGAGACACCGGGGAGCTGTTTTTT. It specifies CASSRTGDTGELFF.

The CDR3 nucleotides are TGTGCTAGTGGTTTACAGGTACAGGTCTCTGGGGCCAACGTCCTGACTTTC. This translates into CASGLQVQVSGANVLTF. The rearrangement uses TRBV12-5 and TRBJ2-6; tentatively, D is TRBD1 (5 bases). Deletions cut 3 bases from V and 0 bases from J, with 12 bases between. Germline CDR1 and CDR2: LGHNT and FRNRAP. The CDR3 loop spans 17 amino acids.

This CDR3 is CASSKGNDRESTEAFF. The CDR3 bases are TGTGCCAGCAGCAAAGGTAACGACAGGGAGAGTACTGAAGCTTTCTTT. This chain uses TRBV21-1 with TRBJ1-1; the table names TRBD1, a call not compared with the DNA. TRBV21-1 has pseudogene status. The CDR3 totals 16 residues.

The chain uses TRBV27 and TRBJ2-1; no clear D. The CDR3 extends over 13 amino acids. The germline V gene encodes CDR1 MNHEY and CDR2 SMNVEV (reference sequence). The V gene lost 3 bases and the J gene lost 3 bases, with 6 bases spanning the gap. CDR3 sequence: CASSFRVYNEQFF. The CDR3, as DNA: TGTGCCAGCAGTTTCCGAGTCTACAATGAGCAGTTCTTC.

This chain connects TRBV19 to TRBJ2-7, with no clear D. The CDR3 is 12 residues long. V lost 3 bases, J lost 6 bases, and 9 bases lay in between. CDR1 and CDR2 (germline): LNHDA, SQIVND (reference sequence). The CDR3 DNA follows: TGTGCCAGTAGTATGTTAGGAGTCGAGCAGTACTTC. It codes for CASSMLGVEQYF.

The chain is built from TRBV11-2 and TRBJ2-7; the D is unclear. This CDR3 contains 16 residues. Per the germline V gene, CDR1 is SGHAT and CDR2 is FQNNGV. V was trimmed by 0 bases and J by 7 bases, leaving 19 bases between them. CDR3 region: CASSLDQLPLEWEQYF. The CDR3, as DNA: TGTGCCAGCAGCTTAGATCAACTCCCCCTAGAATGGGAGCAGTACTTC.

This rearrangement joins TRBV7-2 to TRBJ2-1; 9 bases align to TRBD2. With 1 base clipped from V and 4 bases from J, the junction kept 5 bases outside the gene matches. Germline V lookup: CDR1 SGHTA, CDR2 FQGNSA. The CDR3 spans 16 residues. CDR3 amino acids: CASSLGASGIYNEQFF. CDR3 coding DNA: TGTGCCAGCAGCTTAGGGGCTAGCGGGATTTACAATGAGCAGTTCTTC.

This rearrangement joins TRBV5-4 to TRBJ2-2, with unresolved D. Germline assignment: CDR1 SGHNT and CDR2 YYREEE (reference sequence). The CDR3 has 13 residues. Trimming removed 0 bases at V and 8 bases at J, with 8 bases between. The CDR3, as DNA: TGTGCCAGCAGCTTGGTAGTAACTGGGGAGCTGTTTTTT. Protein: CASSLVVTGELFF.

This clone was detected once. The rearrangement links TRBV2 to TRBJ1-5, with 9 positions matching TRBD1. The CDR3 is 17 residues long. The V gene's germline CDR1 is SNHLY and CDR2 FYNNEI. J lost 2 bases, V lost 3 bases, and 8 bases had no gene match. The CDR3 spells CASSEGTGGRGNQPQHF. The CDR3 DNA reads as TGTGCCAGCAGTGAGGGTACAGGGGGCAGGGGCAATCAGCCCCAGCATTTT. Full variable domain (missing parts from reference TRBV2 and TRBJ1-5): EPEVTQTPSHQVTQMGQEVILRCVPISNHLYFYWYRQILGQKVEFLVSFYNNEISEKSEIFDDQFSVERPDGSNFTLKIRSTKLEDSAMYFCASSEGTGGRGNQPQHFGDGTRLSIL.

This chain links TRBV7-9 with TRBJ1-1; 7 positions agree with TRBD1. Trimming at V came to 6 bases and at J to 5 bases, leaving 12 bases not matched to a gene. Germline V CDR1 and CDR2: SEHNR, FQNEAQ (reference sequence). The CDR3 extends over 15 amino acids. The CDR3 coding sequence is TGTGCCAGCAGGGACCGACAGGGAAGGGGAACTGAAGCTTTCTTT. Translated: CASRDRQGRGTEAFF.

The CDR3 here is CSVAGFTEAFF. The DNA for the CDR3 is TGCAGCGTTGCAGGGTTTACTGAAGCTTTCTTT. The chain uses TRBV29-1 and TRBJ1-1; D might be TRBD1 (5 bases). Per germline, CDR1 SQVTM and CDR2 ANQGSEA. The CDR3 loop spans 11 amino acids. Trimming pared 4 bases from V and 5 bases from J, leaving 8 bases between.

The V call is TRBV4-2, the J call TRBJ1-1; D uncertain. CDR3 length: 14 residues. The germline V gene has CDR1 LGHNA and CDR2 YNFKEQ. V was pared by 2 bases and J by 4 bases, with 11 bases between. This CDR3 is CASSQLLRGTEAFF. For the CDR3, the DNA is TGTGCCAGCAGCCAACTTCTACGAGGCACTGAAGCTTTCTTT.

The CDR3 coding sequence is TGTGCCACCAGTGTCCCGGGGGGTTACGAGCAGTACTTC. This translates into CATSVPGGYEQYF. The genes are TRBV24-1 and TRBJ2-7; 7 positions agree with TRBD2. Germline CDR1 and CDR2: KGHDR and SFDVKD. V was clipped by 5 bases and J by 4 bases; unmatched bases: 4. The CDR3 runs to 13 residues.

This clone was observed once. V and J are TRBV4-1 and TRBJ2-1, with D possibly matching TRBD2 (6 bases). The V and J ends lost 1 base and 6 bases respectively, with 19 bases between them. Germline values: CDR1 MGHRA, CDR2 YSYEKL. The CDR3 is 17 amino acids. Written as DNA, the CDR3 is TGCGCCAGCAGCCAAGGGATAGCGGAATCTTGGGGCAATGAGCAGTTCTTC. Residues: CASSQGIAESWGNEQFF.

Turning to this clone: Other DNA variants within this sample encode the same CDR3. The chain combines TRBV29-1 with TRBJ2-7; 9 positions match TRBD2. Germline trimming cut 1 base from V and 5 bases from J; bases unmatched to any gene: 6. The germline gives CDR1 SQVTM, CDR2 ANQGSEA. The CDR3 has 14 residues. Written as DNA, the CDR3 is TGCAGCGTTGAAGGAGGGGTAGCGGGGGACGAGCAGTACTTC. Protein product: CSVEGGVAGDEQYF.

The chain carries TRBV3-1 (or the pseudogene TRBV3-2) and TRBJ2-1, with TRBD1 as a possible D gene (7 bases). From germline, CDR1 is LGHDT and CDR2 YNNKEL (reference sequence). The V and J ends lost 1 base and 7 bases respectively, with 14 bases between them. The CDR3 length is 15 residues. This CDR3 reads CASSQGRGVWNEQFF. DNA of the CDR3: TGTGCCAGCAGCCAAGGCAGGGGGGTATGGAATGAGCAGTTCTTC.

J is TRBJ2-7 and V is TRBV10-2; TRBD1 agrees at 8 bases. Germline V gene lookup returns CDR1 WSHSY and CDR2 SAAADI. The length of the CDR3 is 14 residues. J lost 6 bases, V lost 4 bases, and 8 bases had no gene match. The CDR3 sequence is CASSVFGQGSEQYF. Here the CDR3 DNA reads TGCGCCAGCAGTGTTTTTGGACAGGGCAGCGAGCAGTACTTC.

V usage is TRBV5-1 and J usage is TRBJ1-5, with TRBD1 as a possible D gene (5 bases). The CDR3 loop spans 14 amino acids. Trimming removed 5 bases from V and 5 bases from J, with 14 bases in between. Germline V gives CDR1 SGHRS, CDR2 YFSETQ. CDR3 in DNA: TGCGCCAGCAGGGGGGGGGTTAATGATCAGCCCCAGCATTTT. Protein: CASRGGVNDQPQHF.